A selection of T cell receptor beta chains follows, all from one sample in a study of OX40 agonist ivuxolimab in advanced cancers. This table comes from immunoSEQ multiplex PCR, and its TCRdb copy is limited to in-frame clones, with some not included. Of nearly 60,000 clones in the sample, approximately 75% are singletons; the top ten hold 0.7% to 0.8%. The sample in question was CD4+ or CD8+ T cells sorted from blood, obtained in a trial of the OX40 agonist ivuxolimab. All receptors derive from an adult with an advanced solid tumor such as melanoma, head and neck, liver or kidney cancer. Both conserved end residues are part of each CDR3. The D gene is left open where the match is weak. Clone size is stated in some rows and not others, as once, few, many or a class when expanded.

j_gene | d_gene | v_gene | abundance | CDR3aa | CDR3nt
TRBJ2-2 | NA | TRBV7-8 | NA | CASSLGMRRGNTGELFF | TGTGCCAGCAGCTTAGGGATGCGAAGGGGGAACACCGGGGAGCTGTTTTTT
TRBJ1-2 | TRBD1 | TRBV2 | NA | CASSTTGGYGYTF | TGTGCCAGCAGTACGACAGGGGGATATGGCTACACCTTC
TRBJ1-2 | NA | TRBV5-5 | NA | CASSLVGKYGYTF | TGTGCCAGCAGCTTGGTCGGTAAATATGGCTACACCTTC
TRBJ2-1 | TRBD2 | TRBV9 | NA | CASSVVPLGSGGYNEQFF | TGTGCCAGCAGCGTAGTCCCCCTCGGTAGCGGGGGCTACAATGAGCAGTTCTTC
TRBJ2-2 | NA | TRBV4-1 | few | CASSRGSNTGELFF | TGCGCCAGCAGCCGGGGGTCGAACACCGGGGAGCTGTTTTTT
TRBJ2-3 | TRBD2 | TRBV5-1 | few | CASRTSGASTDTQYF | TGCGCCAGCAGGACTAGCGGGGCTAGCACAGATACGCAGTATTTT
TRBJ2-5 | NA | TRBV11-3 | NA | CASSPRGRGEQETQYF | TGTGCCAGCAGCCCCCGGGGCAGGGGGGAACAAGAGACCCAGTACTTC
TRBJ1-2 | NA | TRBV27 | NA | CASSLSRNYGYTF | TGTGCCAGCAGTTTGTCAAGAAACTATGGCTACACCTTC
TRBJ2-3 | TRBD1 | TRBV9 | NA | CASSNDRANTDTQYF | TGTGCCAGCAGTAACGACAGGGCCAACACAGATACGCAGTATTTT
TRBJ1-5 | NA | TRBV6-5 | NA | CASSPTPSNQPQHF | TGTGCCAGCAGTCCGACACCTAGCAATCAGCCCCAGCATTTT
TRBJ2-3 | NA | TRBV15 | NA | CATSRDGRDNTDTQYF | TGTGCCACCAGCAGAGATGGCAGGGATAACACAGATACGCAGTATTTT
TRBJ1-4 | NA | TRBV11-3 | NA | CASNTGINEKLFF | TGTGCCAGCAACACAGGGATAAATGAAAAACTGTTTTTT